This TCR beta chain was retrieved from a study of blood T cell repertoires in COVID-19 (dated by TCRdb to 2020 to 2022). Turning to the overall study: Samples covering the acute and convalescent phases of COVID-19 were provided by collaborators in the United States, Italy and Spain. A de-identified subject ID, COVID-19 status, age in years and sex were almost always included in the sample metadata. The samples were drawn from the first 160 participants of the ongoing ImmuneRACE study and from over a thousand subjects provided by 6 global collaborators. Deeply sampled blood TCRbeta repertoires from subjects exposed to, actively infected with, or recovered from COVID-19 were included in the dataset. The repertoires were released in a freely available public database intended as a resource for research on the immune response to SARS-CoV-2. Where HLA class I and class II types were available, the types were taken from metadata supplied by the sample provider, not from assay-based typing. The material from the prospective study consisted of cDNA or gDNA derived from T cells, B-cell-depleted T cells, or PBMCs. Results the study describes overall, beyond this receptor: The amount of clinical and demographic metadata varied by source and participant and was provided uncurated.

A second Seattle source provided samples from volunteer blood donors who had recovered from COVID-19. Collaborating institutions collected whole blood in K2EDTA tubes following their own protocols. Collaborator samples were shipped for TCRbeta analysis as frozen whole blood, isolated PBMCs, or DNA extracted from either sample type. The CDR3 starts with the cysteine, ends with the phenylalanine, and has 21 residues. Only the CDR3 DNA stays, 63 bases, in frame from base 1. For this chain, trimming is 1 base at the V end and 2 bases at the J end, and the number of junction bases without a gene match is 13. As encoded in the germline V gene, CDR1 is KGHDR while CDR2 is SFDVKD. The immunoSEQ Assay, a bias-controlled multiplex PCR, was used to amplify TCRbeta CDR3 regions from genomic DNA. The paper's data handling went like this. Nucleated cell counts per sample were estimated from amplification of reference gene primers within the assay. To quantify the absolute abundance of each unique TCRbeta CDR3 rearrangement, sequence reads were collapsed and filtered. Productive Simpson clonality was computed per sample as the square root of Simpson's diversity index over productive rearrangements. Not all clones reach the TCRdb copy of this immuneACCESS table, which keeps in-frame sequences only. Checked studies attribute under half of the gap to unresolved V genes and leave the rest unexplained. The V and J calls and clone size were taken over from that table, and D and trimming were inferred from the DNA. For this sample the table gives about 260,000 clones, of which approximately 87% were detected only once. The ten biggest clones cover about 4.5% of the sample.

Comments on this clone: Its antigen is currently not known. No much larger clone exists at a distance of one base, and base qualities are not known.

Sequencing was performed on peripheral blood. The receptor was isolated from a man in his sixties who had recovered from COVID-19. Rearrangement joined TRBV24-1 to TRBJ2-6; 10 middle bases align to TRBD1. The DNA sequence is given as TGTGCCACCAGTGATTTTCGACAGGGGGCCCCGGATATGACTGGGGCCAACGTCCTGACTTTC. Translated, it gives CATSDFRQGAPDMTGANVLTF.